Each of the 11 T cell receptor beta chains below was sequenced from the same sample in a study of cytomegalovirus exposure and HLA in healthy donors. The PCR ran on 60 Vbeta and 13 Jbeta primers. Sequencing used immunoSEQ multiplex PCR; TCRdb keeps in-frame clones, though not all of them. The repertoire holds 150,000 to 200,000 clones, with approximately 82% as singletons. Sequenced material: PBMCs. Receptor source: a woman younger than 35 in good health and CMV-seropositive.

The gene calls are TRBV9 and TRBJ2-5, with 7 bases identical to TRBD1. Germline CDR1 SGDLS, CDR2 YYNGEE. This CDR3 comprises 13 residues. Germline trimming cut 3 bases from V and 5 bases from J; bases unmatched to any gene: 4. For the CDR3, the DNA is TGTGCCAGCAGCGAAGGGGGCGGGGAGACCCAGTACTTC. Translating gives CASSEGGGETQYF.

This clone appeared once. The genes are TRBV7-9 and TRBJ2-7, with 7 bases identical to TRBD2. The V and J ends lost 6 bases and 0 bases, in that order; junction bases with no gene match: 2. The germline CDR1 and CDR2 sequences are SEHNR and FQNEAQ (reference sequence). There are 13 residues in the CDR3. CDR3 sequence (DNA): TGTGCCAGCAGGGGAGGGGTCTCCTACGAGCAGTACTTC. Translation gives CASRGGVSYEQYF.

The chain joins TRBV5-5 to TRBJ2-7, with TRBD1 identical over 10 bases. The CDR3 runs to 14 residues. The junction had 4 bases not matched to a gene; V was cut back by 0 bases and J by 7 bases. CDR1 SGHKS and CDR2 YYEKEE come from the germline V gene (reference sequence). The CDR3 nucleotides read TGTGCCAGCAGCTTGGGGACAGGGGGAGTAGAGCAGTACTTC. This encodes CASSLGTGGVEQYF.

CDR3 protein: CASSWASGGRTDTQYF. CDR3 nucleotide sequence: TGTGCCAGCAGCTGGGCGAGCGGGGGGCGCACAGATACGCAGTATTTT. The chain uses TRBV11-2 and TRBJ2-3; 9 bases fit TRBD2. Germline assignment: CDR1 SGHAT and CDR2 FQNNGV. The length of the CDR3 is 16 residues. V lost 4 bases to trimming and J lost 1 base; unmatched junction nucleotides: 6.

The V call is TRBV14, the J call TRBJ1-2; 11 bases are a match to TRBD1. This CDR3 comprises 16 residues. Germline V CDR1 and CDR2: SGHDN, FVKESK. The trim removed 3 bases at V and 7 bases at J, leaving 10 bases unmatched. The CDR3 spells CASSHTGQGAPFGYTF. In DNA, the CDR3 is TGTGCCAGCAGCCACACAGGACAGGGGGCGCCTTTTGGCTACACCTTC.

The V call is TRBV19, the J call TRBJ2-7, with a tentative D call TRBD2 (5 bases). V lost 7 bases to trimming and J lost 5 bases, with 18 bases between them. Germline V CDR1 and CDR2: LNHDA, SQIVND (reference sequence). The CDR3 runs 14 residues. In nucleotides, the CDR3 is TGTGCCAGTAAGGTTAGTCTAGCAGCCCACGAGCAGTACTTC. It translates to CASKVSLAAHEQYF.

This clone was detected only a few times. The rearrangement joins TRBV30 to TRBJ2-7; D possibly corresponds to TRBD2 (7 bases). Germline loops: CDR1 GTSNPN, CDR2 SVGIG (reference sequence). Trimming shortened V by 8 bases and J by 6 bases, and 26 bases separated the two germline ends. The CDR3 is 15 residues long. CDR3 sequence reads: CAHGTMTGGILEQYF. For the CDR3, the DNA is TGTGCCCACGGAACGATGACGGGGGGCATACTCGAGCAGTACTTC.

The CDR3 sequence: CASTPAVGGAYGYTF. For the CDR3, the DNA is TGTGCCAGTACCCCAGCCGTAGGGGGGGCCTATGGCTACACCTTC. The chain couples TRBV19 to TRBJ1-2, with a tentative D call TRBD1 (6 bases). V dropped 7 bases and J dropped 4 bases, with 19 bases sitting between them. Germline CDR1 reads LNHDA; CDR2 reads SQIVND (reference sequence). The CDR3 totals 15 residues. Combining the CDR3 with reference TRBV19 and TRBJ1-2 gives the whole variable domain DGGITQSPKYLFRKEGQNVTLSCEQNLNHDAMYWYRQDPGQGLRLIYYSQIVNDFQKGDIAEGYSVSREKKESFPLTVTSAQKNPTAFYLCASTPAVGGAYGYTFGSGTRLTVV.

The DNA of the CDR3 is TGTGCCAGCAGTGAAGTGGGCAGGGGGCAGTCACCCCTCCACTTT. Translation gives CASSEVGRGQSPLHF. The chain carries TRBV6-1 and TRBJ1-6; TRBD1 matches at 8 bases. CDR1 and CDR2 (germline): MNHNS, SASEGT. J gave up 10 bases and V 1 base, and 6 bases lay outside the gene matches. The CDR3 covers 15 residues.

Turning to this clone: The junction differs from germline at one of its ends, possibly a read error. This chain joins TRBV9 and TRBJ2-3; the match to TRBD2 covers 7 bases. The CDR3 sequence is 12 residues long. Germline loops: CDR1 SGDLS, CDR2 YYNGEE. CDR3 sequence reads: CASSLEGLRADF. In DNA, the CDR3 is TGTGCCAGCAGCCTAGAGGGACTACGTGCGGATTTT. Supplemented by reference TRBV9 and TRBJ2-3, the full variable domain reads DSGVTQTPKHLITATGQRVTLRCSPRSGDLSVYWYQQSLDQGLQFLIQYYNGEERAKGNILERFSAQQFPDLHSELNLSSLELGDSALYFCASSLEGLRADFGPGTRLTVL.

The V gene is TRBV4-1, the J gene TRBJ2-3; 9 nucleotides agree with TRBD2. This CDR3 region has 15 residues. CDR1 is MGHRA, CDR2 YSYEKL, per germline. After removal of 2 bases from V and 4 bases from J, the junction contained 4 bases not matched to a gene. The CDR3 region has the DNA TGCGCCAGCAGCCAAATAGCGGGGGTAGCAGATACGCAGTATTTT. Translation: CASSQIAGVADTQYF.